The 6 T cell receptor beta chains in this list originate from one sample, sequenced in a study of blood T cell repertoires in COVID-19 (dated by TCRdb to 2018 to 2020). The protocol used for the library was the immunoSEQ multiplex PCR assay. Here the immuneACCESS table is served through TCRdb, limited to in-frame sequences with V and J called. Missing clones are a known gap in these copies; in checked studies unresolved V genes cover under half, and the rest lacks a known reason. The sample profile shows some 150,000 clones; roughly three quarters of them were found once. The biggest ten clones account for just under 5% of the sample. The specimen was peripheral blood. These receptors were collected from an older woman with COVID-19, enrolled during active disease.

Worth noting for this clone: Other DNA variants within this sample encode the same CDR3. V gene TRBV9 combines with J gene TRBJ1-4, with 8 positions matching TRBD1. Germline lookup yields CDR1 SGDLS and CDR2 YYNGEE. This CDR3 comprises 14 residues. The V gene end was trimmed by 2 bases and the J gene end by 5 bases; junction bases not matched to a gene: 2. This CDR3 reads CASSVDRGNEKLFF. The CDR3 coding sequence is TGTGCCAGCAGCGTCGACAGGGGAAATGAAAAACTGTTTTTT. Looking up the rest from reference TRBV9 and TRBJ1-4 gives the full variable domain: DSGVTQTPKHLITATGQRVTLRCSPRSGDLSVYWYQQSLDQGLQFLIQYYNGEERAKGNILERFSAQQFPDLHSELNLSSLELGDSALYFCASSVDRGNEKLFFGSGTQLSVL.

The genes are TRBV6-6 and TRBJ2-7, with 10 positions matching TRBD1. Germline loops: CDR1 MNHNY, CDR2 SVGAGI (reference sequence). V trimming: 6 bases; J trimming: 3 bases; junction bases outside the gene matches: 5. The CDR3 sequence is 14 residues long. Here the CDR3 DNA reads TGTGCCAGCAGCCGGGGACAGGGGTACTACGAGCAGTACTTC. Encoded protein: CASSRGQGYYEQYF.

The rearrangement links TRBV19 to TRBJ1-1; 11 bases match TRBD1. This CDR3 comprises 14 residues. The trim removed 3 bases at V and 3 bases at J, leaving 0 bases unmatched. CDR1 is LNHDA and CDR2 is SQIVND in the germline V gene (reference sequence). CDR3 DNA sequence: TGTGCCAGTAGTATGGACAGGGGGCACACTGAAGCTTTCTTT. Its translation: CASSMDRGHTEAFF. The entire variable domain, with the rest obtained from reference TRBV19 and TRBJ1-1, is as follows: DGGITQSPKYLFRKEGQNVTLSCEQNLNHDAMYWYRQDPGQGLRLIYYSQIVNDFQKGDIAEGYSVSREKKESFPLTVTSAQKNPTAFYLCASSMDRGHTEAFFGQGTRLTVV.

The gene calls are TRBV25-1 and TRBJ1-1; tentative D call: TRBD1 (5 bases). The CDR3 consists of 13 residues. Germline-derived CDR1 and CDR2 are MGHDK and SYGVNS. Trimming cost V 3 bases and J 4 bases, with 9 bases left between them. This chain's CDR3 is CASSEGGGTEAFF. The CDR3 region has the DNA TGTGCCAGCAGTGAGGGGGGGGGCACTGAAGCTTTCTTT.

This chain joins TRBV7-6 and TRBJ2-5; D unclear. Trimming stripped 5 bases from V and 5 bases from J, with 15 bases between. The V gene's germline CDR1 is SGHVS and CDR2 FNYEAQ. This CDR3 has 14 residues. The CDR3 reads CASSQYAGVETQYF. CDR3 DNA sequence: TGTGCCAGCAGCCAATACGCCGGAGTGGAGACCCAGTACTTC.

The chain has TRBV3-1 (or the pseudogene TRBV3-2) and TRBJ1-5; D remains unclear. Germline V gene data show CDR1 as LGHDT and CDR2 as YNNKEL (reference sequence). This CDR3 has 15 residues. Trimming took 2 bases from V and 2 from J, leaving 10 bases between them. CDR3 nucleotides: TGTGCCAGCAGCCAAAACGGGTTGGGCAATCAGCCCCAGCATTTT. It codes for CASSQNGLGNQPQHF.